This T cell receptor beta chain was sequenced in a study of human T cells and chemical hapten exposure. Time point noted: patch test 3, about 24 weeks after DPC sensitization. Treatment in this sample: therapeutic diphenylcyclopropenone sensitization with weekly scalp DPC. Trimming pared 10 bases from V and 5 bases from J, leaving 20 bases between. The germline gives CDR1 MNHNS, CDR2 SASEGT. The CDR3 is made up of 15 amino acids. This clonotype was counted a few times. TCRdb recomputed calls from the RACE reads with MiXCR, one row per CDR3 protein. The data show 150,000 to 200,000 distinct CDR3 sequences, with about 27% seen just once and approximately 2.1% held by the top ten.

This sequence was found in a young woman with alopecia areata. Some clones in this sample may be carry-over from other donors' samples. The genes are TRBV6-1 and TRBJ1-4; D gene uncertain. The sequenced sample was whole blood, obtained in connection with sensitization to the hapten diphenylcyclopropenone (DPC). Here the CDR3 DNA reads TGTGCCACAAACCCCCAGTCCTACTCAAATGAAAAACTGTTTTTT. It translates to CATNPQSYSNEKLFF.